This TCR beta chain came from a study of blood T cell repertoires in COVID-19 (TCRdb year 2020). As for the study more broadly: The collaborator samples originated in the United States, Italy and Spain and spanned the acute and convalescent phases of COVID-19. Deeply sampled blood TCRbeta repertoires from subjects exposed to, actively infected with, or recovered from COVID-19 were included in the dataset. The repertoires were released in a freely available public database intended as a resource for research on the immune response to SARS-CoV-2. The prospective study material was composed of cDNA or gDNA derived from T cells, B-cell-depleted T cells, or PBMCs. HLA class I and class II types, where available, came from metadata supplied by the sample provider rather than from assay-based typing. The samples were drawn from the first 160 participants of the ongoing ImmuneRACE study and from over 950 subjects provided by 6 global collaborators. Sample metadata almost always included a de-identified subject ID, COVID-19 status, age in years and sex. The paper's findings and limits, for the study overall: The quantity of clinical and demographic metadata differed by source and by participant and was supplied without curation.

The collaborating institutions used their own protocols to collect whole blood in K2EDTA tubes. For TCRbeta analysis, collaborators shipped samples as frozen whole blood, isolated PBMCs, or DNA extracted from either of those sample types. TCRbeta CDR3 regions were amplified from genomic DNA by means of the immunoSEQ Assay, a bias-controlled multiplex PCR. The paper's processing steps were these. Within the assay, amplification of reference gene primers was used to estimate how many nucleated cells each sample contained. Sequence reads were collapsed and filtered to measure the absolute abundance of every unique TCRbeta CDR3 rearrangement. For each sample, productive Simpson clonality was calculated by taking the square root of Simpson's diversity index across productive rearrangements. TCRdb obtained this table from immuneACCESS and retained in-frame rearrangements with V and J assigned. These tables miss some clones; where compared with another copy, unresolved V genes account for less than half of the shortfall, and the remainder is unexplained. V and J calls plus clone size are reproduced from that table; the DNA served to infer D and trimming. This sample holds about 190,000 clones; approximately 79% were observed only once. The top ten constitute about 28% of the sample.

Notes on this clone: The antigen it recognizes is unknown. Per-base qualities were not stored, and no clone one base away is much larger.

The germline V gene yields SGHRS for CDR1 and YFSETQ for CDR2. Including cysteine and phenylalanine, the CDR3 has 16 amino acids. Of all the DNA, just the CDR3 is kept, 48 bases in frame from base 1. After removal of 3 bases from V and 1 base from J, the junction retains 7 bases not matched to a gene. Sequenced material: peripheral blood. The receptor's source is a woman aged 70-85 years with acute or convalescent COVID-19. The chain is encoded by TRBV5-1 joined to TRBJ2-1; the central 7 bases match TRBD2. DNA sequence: TGCGCCAGCAGCTCGGGACCAGCGGGGTCCTACAATGAGCAGTTCTTC. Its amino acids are CASSSGPAGSYNEQFF.